A selection of T cell receptor beta chains follows, all from one sample in a study of cytomegalovirus exposure and HLA in healthy donors. The method was immunoSEQ multiplex PCR; TCRdb's version includes in-frame clones alone and lacks a portion of them. Here the sample spans approximately 46,000 clones, about 90% being singletons. Sequences were obtained from PBMCs. These receptors were obtained from a man aged 18 to 29 in good health and CMV-seronegative. The CDR3 runs from the conserved cysteine through the conserved F or W. Each record gives: D gene, clone size, J gene, V gene, CDR3 protein, CDR3 DNA. D genes are given only for firm matches. Size tells how often a clone was seen (once, few, many) or the class of an expanded clone, and some rows leave it out.

>NA|NA|TRBJ2-3|TRBV25-1
CASSENPDSPSPRDTQYF
TGTGCCAGCAGTGAGAACCCGGACTCCCCGTCGCCAAGGGATACGCAGTATTTT
>NA|NA|TRBJ2-5|TRBV4-1
CASSRGDREQETQYF
TGCGCCAGCAGCCGCGGAGACAGAGAGCAAGAGACCCAGTACTTC
>TRBD1|NA|TRBJ2-7|TRBV11-2
CASSFLGGLQGAHEQYF
TGTGCCAGCAGTTTTTTAGGGGGGTTACAGGGGGCCCACGAGCAGTACTTC
>NA|NA|TRBJ2-5|TRBV28
CASSLRGGETQYF
TGTGCCAGCAGTTTAAGGGGGGGAGAGACCCAGTACTTC
>NA|NA|TRBJ2-2|TRBV11-2
CASSLVRGWIGELFF
TGTGCCAGCAGCTTAGTACGGGGTTGGATCGGGGAGCTGTTTTTT
>NA|NA|TRBJ1-3|TRBV18
CASWGALSGNTIYF
TGTGCCAGCTGGGGAGCCCTCTCTGGAAACACCATATATTTT
>TRBD1|NA|TRBJ1-2|TRBV6-1
CASSEEGTAYYGYTF
TGTGCCAGCAGTGAGGAGGGGACAGCTTACTATGGCTACACCTTC
>TRBD2|NA|TRBJ2-1|TRBV18
CASSPQPGLPPYNEQFF
TGTGCCAGCTCACCGCAACCGGGACTACCCCCCTACAATGAGCAGTTCTTC
>TRBD1|NA|TRBJ2-7|TRBV11-3
CASSSRTGVSYEQYF
TGTGCCAGCAGCTCCCGGACAGGCGTCTCCTACGAGCAGTACTTC
>TRBD1|NA|TRBJ2-7|TRBV19
CASIDRDRGQQYF
TGTGCCAGTATCGACCGGGACAGGGGACAGCAGTACTTC
>TRBD1|NA|TRBJ2-5|TRBV7-8
CASSLYTGTGETQYF
TGTGCCAGCAGCTTATACACCGGGACAGGAGAGACCCAGTACTTC
>TRBD1|NA|TRBJ1-2|TRBV28
CASSSPGQGHGYTF
TGTGCCAGCAGTTCGCCCGGACAGGGCCATGGCTACACCTTC
>TRBD2|NA|TRBJ2-1|TRBV30
CAWSSSGNEQFF
TGTGCCTGGAGTTCTAGCGGAAATGAGCAGTTCTTC
>NA|once|TRBJ2-2|TRBV30
CAWSVEGRDTGELFF
TGTGCCTGGAGTGTTGAGGGCCGAGACACCGGGGAGCTGTTTTTT
>TRBD1|NA|TRBJ2-4|TRBV5-8
CASSTTGGIKNIQYF
TGTGCCAGCAGCACCACAGGGGGGATCAAAAACATTCAGTACTTC
>NA|NA|TRBJ1-4|TRBV6-5
CASLLATNEKLFF
TGTGCCAGTCTACTTGCAACTAATGAAAAACTGTTTTTT
>NA|NA|TRBJ2-3|TRBV15
CATSTQISGTDTQYF
TGTGCCACCAGCACGCAGATATCAGGCACAGATACGCAGTATTTT
>NA|NA|TRBJ2-3|TRBV6-4
CASSDSGEPTDTQYF
TGTGCCAGCAGTGACTCGGGAGAACCCACAGATACGCAGTATTTT
>NA|NA|TRBJ1-2|TRBV2
CASLSPGGYGYTF
TGTGCCAGCCTCTCCCCGGGTGGCTATGGCTACACCTTC
>TRBD1|NA|TRBJ1-4|TRBV30
CAWSAPRQGREKLFF
TGTGCCTGGAGTGCCCCGAGACAGGGTCGCGAAAAACTGTTTTTT
>NA|NA|TRBJ2-1|TRBV28
CASSLLRRDKSYNEQFF
TGTGCCAGCAGTTTACTGCGCCGGGACAAAAGCTACAATGAGCAGTTCTTC
>TRBD2|NA|TRBJ2-1|TRBV28
CASSQIAGAFYNEQFF
TGTGCCAGCAGTCAGATAGCGGGAGCCTTCTACAATGAGCAGTTCTTC
>NA|NA|TRBJ1-5|TRBV2
CASSLQGGYNQPQHF
TGTGCCAGCAGTCTTCAGGGTGGTTACAATCAGCCCCAGCATTTT
>NA|NA|TRBJ2-4|TRBV5-1
CASSVVVAEGDKNIQYF
TGCGCCAGCAGCGTGGTGGTAGCGGAGGGAGACAAAAACATTCAGTACTTC
>TRBD1|NA|TRBJ1-4|TRBV2
CASTHGLGQGYETNEKLFF
TGTGCCAGCACCCATGGGCTGGGACAGGGGTATGAAACTAATGAAAAACTGTTTTTT
>NA|NA|TRBJ2-7|TRBV6-4
CASNQDSRTSYEQYF
TGTGCCAGCAACCAGGACAGTAGGACGTCCTACGAGCAGTACTTC
>NA|once|TRBJ2-1|TRBV5-6
CASSLLAEQFF
TGTGCCAGCAGCTTATTGGCTGAGCAGTTCTTC
>NA|NA|TRBJ1-1|TRBV28
CASSFWGRMNTEAFF
TGTGCCAGCAGTTTCTGGGGGCGTATGAACACTGAAGCTTTCTTT
>NA|NA|TRBJ2-6|TRBV19
CATRRGANVLTF
TGTGCCACTCGCCGGGGGGCCAACGTCCTGACTTTC
>NA|NA|TRBJ2-1|TRBV27
CASMPGGSYNEQFF
TGTGCCAGCATGCCTGGGGGGAGCTACAATGAGCAGTTCTTC
>TRBD1|NA|TRBJ2-3|TRBV28
CASRSRQGPDTQYF
TGTGCCAGCAGATCCCGACAGGGGCCAGATACGCAGTATTTT
>NA|NA|TRBJ1-2|TRBV14
CASSQRSGAANYGYTF
TGTGCCAGCAGCCAAAGATCAGGGGCAGCTAACTATGGCTACACCTTC
>NA|NA|TRBJ2-5|TRBV29-1
CSVRAYQETQYF
TGCAGCGTCAGGGCTTACCAAGAGACCCAGTACTTC
>NA|NA|TRBJ2-7|TRBV7-6
CASSPRRGGYEQYF
TGTGCCAGCAGCCCCCGTCGAGGGGGCTACGAGCAGTACTTC
>NA|NA|TRBJ2-3|TRBV5-4
CASSLDRADTQYF
TGTGCCAGCAGCTTGGACAGGGCAGATACGCAGTATTTT
>NA|NA|TRBJ2-1|TRBV5-1
CASSLGSSGEQFF
TGCGCCAGCAGCTTGGGCAGCAGCGGTGAGCAGTTCTTC
>NA|NA|TRBJ1-1|TRBV6-5
CASSYLRGETEAFF
TGTGCCAGCAGTTACCTCCGCGGGGAAACTGAAGCTTTCTTT
>NA|once|TRBJ1-2|TRBV29-1
CSVDAIQGGYGYTF
TGCAGCGTTGACGCCATACAGGGTGGCTATGGCTACACCTTC
>TRBD1|NA|TRBJ2-7|TRBV11-1
CASSLVSWGQGPSTYEQYF
TGTGCCAGCAGCTTAGTGTCGTGGGGACAGGGGCCTTCAACCTACGAGCAGTACTTC
>NA|NA|TRBJ2-3|TRBV2
CASTFVGDTQYF
TGTGCCAGCACCTTTGTCGGAGATACGCAGTATTTT
>NA|NA|TRBJ2-7|TRBV4-1
CASSQWTGVPSYEQYF
TGCGCCAGCAGCCAATGGACGGGAGTCCCTTCCTACGAGCAGTACTTC
>NA|NA|TRBJ1-1|TRBV9
CASSDRGGEAFF
TGTGCCAGCAGTGATAGGGGTGGTGAAGCTTTCTTT
>TRBD2|NA|TRBJ2-1|TRBV5-4
CASSSVAGGPRNEQFF
TGTGCCAGCAGCTCCGTAGCGGGAGGGCCCAGAAACGAGCAGTTCTTC
>TRBD1|NA|TRBJ2-7|TRBV15
CATSINTGTGYDEQYF
TGTGCCACCAGCATAAATACCGGGACAGGGTATGACGAGCAGTACTTC
>TRBD1|NA|TRBJ2-7|TRBV19
CASSRQGSYEQYF
TGTGCCAGTAGCCGACAGGGGAGCTACGAGCAGTACTTC
>TRBD2|once|TRBJ2-2|TRBV7-9
CAWGASGSRRNTGELFF
TGTGCCTGGGGGGCTAGCGGGAGTCGTCGGAACACCGGGGAGCTGTTTTTT
>NA|NA|TRBJ1-1|TRBV25-1
CASSEFGLLNTEAFF
TGTGCCAGCAGTGAATTTGGACTCTTGAACACTGAAGCTTTCTTT
>TRBD1|NA|TRBJ1-5|TRBV2
CASSEGPTGRILHPQHF
TGTGCCAGCAGTGAAGGCCCGACAGGGAGGATATTACATCCCCAGCATTTT
>NA|NA|TRBJ1-3|TRBV7-2
CASSFQGIGNTIYF
TGTGCCAGCAGCTTCCAGGGGATAGGAAACACCATATATTTT
>TRBD2|NA|TRBJ2-5|TRBV6-6
CASSYSREAETQYF
TGTGCCAGCAGTTACTCCCGGGAGGCAGAGACCCAGTACTTC
>NA|NA|TRBJ2-3|TRBV5-1
CASAGQSTDTQYF
TGCGCCAGCGCGGGACAGAGCACAGATACGCAGTATTTT
>NA|NA|TRBJ1-2|TRBV6-5
CASSYADSAYGYTF
TGTGCCAGCAGTTACGCCGACTCAGCCTATGGCTACACCTTC
>TRBD1|NA|TRBJ1-1|TRBV29-1
CSVGPGQGRNTEAFF
TGCAGCGTTGGCCCCGGACAGGGCCGAAACACTGAAGCTTTCTTT
>NA|NA|TRBJ2-1|TRBV5-1
CASSVGSGSSYNEQFF
TGCGCCAGCAGCGTCGGTAGCGGCAGCTCCTACAATGAGCAGTTCTTC
>NA|NA|TRBJ2-5|TRBV27
CASSLGQGTKETQYF
TGTGCCAGCAGTTTAGGTCAGGGAACAAAAGAGACCCAGTACTTC